Below are 3 T cell receptor beta chains sequenced from a single sample in a study of blood T cells in healthy people across ages. Alongside a J-beta primer mix, a sample-barcoded 5' primer served in a second PCR lasting roughly 6 to 11 cycles. From the 5' RACE reads, TCRdb called clonotypes with MiXCR, one entry per CDR3 protein. This sample has roughly 800,000 distinct CDR3 sequences, with just under 25% found just once. These data also featured in a second study, about T cells of mothers and their children.

Sequencing used blood. The source of these receptors is a boy between 10 and 17 years old in good health.

This clonotype was counted a few times. This sequence joins TRBV20-1 and TRBJ2-5, with a tentative D call TRBD1 (6 bases). Trimming took 1 base from V and 4 from J, leaving 16 bases between them. Germline V CDR1 and CDR2: DFQATT, SNEGSKA (reference sequence). The CDR3 totals 15 residues. CDR3 sequence reads: CSARVGWGLGETQYF. In DNA form, the CDR3 reads TGCAGTGCTAGAGTGGGGTGGGGGCTGGGAGAGACCCAGTACTTC.

The chain joins TRBV30 to TRBJ1-4; TRBD1 matches 9 bases. This CDR3 contains 13 residues. Germline V gives CDR1 GTSNPN, CDR2 SVGIG (reference sequence). The ends lost 5 bases at V and 7 bases at J; junction bases unmatched: 5. For the CDR3, the DNA is TGTGCCTGGGAACAGGGGGCCGGTGAAAAACTGTTTTTT. This gives the protein CAWEQGAGEKLFF.

This clonotype was counted between two and nine times. V and J are TRBV5-1 and TRBJ2-7; 14 bases align to TRBD2. Germline V lookup: CDR1 SGHRS, CDR2 YFSETQ. The CDR3 is made up of 16 amino acids. J gave up 4 bases and V 4 bases, and 7 bases lay outside the gene matches. CDR3 bases: TGCGCCAGCAGCGCGGGACTAGCGGGAGAATATTACGAGCAGTACTTC. Protein sequence: CASSAGLAGEYYEQYF.